This T cell receptor (beta chain) is from a study of shared clonotypes between healthy human individuals. This CDR3 has 14 amino acids. V trimming: 2 bases; J trimming: 6 bases; junction bases outside the gene matches: 6. Germline CDR1 reads WSHSY; CDR2 reads SAAADI. The repertoire was sequenced with immunoSEQ multiplex PCR; TCRdb's copy has only in-frame clones and lacks some. The sample has around 300,000 clones; roughly 84% are singletons. V usage is TRBV10-2 and J usage is TRBJ1-2; 7 bases are shared with TRBD1. This TCR derives from a man between 18 and 35 years old in good health. The material sequenced was memory CD8+ T cells sorted from blood. Noted subset: CD45RO+ cells pooled with CCR7-negative TemRA cells. The CDR3 DNA sequence: TGCGCCAGCAGTGAGCAAATACAGGGGCATGGCTACACCTTC. Translated: CASSEQIQGHGYTF.